What follows describes a single T cell receptor (beta chain). Its antigen is still unknown. This sample was taken from a study of T cells in Graves' hyperthyroidism and ophthalmopathy. Findings and limits, study-wide: Most thyroid clonotypes expanded above 0.001 were also detected in blood. Ophthalmopathy, as predicted by the model, came a median roughly 6.5 months after the prediction.

Amplified TCR beta CDR3 regions derived from RNA transcripts. Primed by the HTBI set, a first-round RT-PCR was run on the TCR CDR3. TCRdb fed the multiplex PCR reads into MiXCR, producing one record per CDR3 protein. The sample consists of about 710,000 distinct CDR3 sequences, about a sixth of them appearing once. The CDR3 covers 14 residues. Between the trimmed V and J ends, which lost 5 bases and 7 bases, there was a span of 18 bases. From germline, CDR1 is SGHTA and CDR2 FQGNSA. These patients, aged 18 to 65, had recently diagnosed hyperthyroidism lasting under 2 months. Diagnoses rested on clinical symptoms, serum thyroxine and TRAb, thyroid ultrasound and orbital computed tomography.

This chain joins TRBV7-2 and TRBJ2-7; tentatively, D is TRBD2 (5 bases). This TCR derives from a man between 18 and 29 years old with Graves' hyperthyroidism. Material for sequencing was blood. CDR3 sequence (DNA): TGTGCCAGCAGCGCAGCGGCCAATTTCCTGGAGCAGTACTTC. The encoded protein is CASSAAANFLEQYF.